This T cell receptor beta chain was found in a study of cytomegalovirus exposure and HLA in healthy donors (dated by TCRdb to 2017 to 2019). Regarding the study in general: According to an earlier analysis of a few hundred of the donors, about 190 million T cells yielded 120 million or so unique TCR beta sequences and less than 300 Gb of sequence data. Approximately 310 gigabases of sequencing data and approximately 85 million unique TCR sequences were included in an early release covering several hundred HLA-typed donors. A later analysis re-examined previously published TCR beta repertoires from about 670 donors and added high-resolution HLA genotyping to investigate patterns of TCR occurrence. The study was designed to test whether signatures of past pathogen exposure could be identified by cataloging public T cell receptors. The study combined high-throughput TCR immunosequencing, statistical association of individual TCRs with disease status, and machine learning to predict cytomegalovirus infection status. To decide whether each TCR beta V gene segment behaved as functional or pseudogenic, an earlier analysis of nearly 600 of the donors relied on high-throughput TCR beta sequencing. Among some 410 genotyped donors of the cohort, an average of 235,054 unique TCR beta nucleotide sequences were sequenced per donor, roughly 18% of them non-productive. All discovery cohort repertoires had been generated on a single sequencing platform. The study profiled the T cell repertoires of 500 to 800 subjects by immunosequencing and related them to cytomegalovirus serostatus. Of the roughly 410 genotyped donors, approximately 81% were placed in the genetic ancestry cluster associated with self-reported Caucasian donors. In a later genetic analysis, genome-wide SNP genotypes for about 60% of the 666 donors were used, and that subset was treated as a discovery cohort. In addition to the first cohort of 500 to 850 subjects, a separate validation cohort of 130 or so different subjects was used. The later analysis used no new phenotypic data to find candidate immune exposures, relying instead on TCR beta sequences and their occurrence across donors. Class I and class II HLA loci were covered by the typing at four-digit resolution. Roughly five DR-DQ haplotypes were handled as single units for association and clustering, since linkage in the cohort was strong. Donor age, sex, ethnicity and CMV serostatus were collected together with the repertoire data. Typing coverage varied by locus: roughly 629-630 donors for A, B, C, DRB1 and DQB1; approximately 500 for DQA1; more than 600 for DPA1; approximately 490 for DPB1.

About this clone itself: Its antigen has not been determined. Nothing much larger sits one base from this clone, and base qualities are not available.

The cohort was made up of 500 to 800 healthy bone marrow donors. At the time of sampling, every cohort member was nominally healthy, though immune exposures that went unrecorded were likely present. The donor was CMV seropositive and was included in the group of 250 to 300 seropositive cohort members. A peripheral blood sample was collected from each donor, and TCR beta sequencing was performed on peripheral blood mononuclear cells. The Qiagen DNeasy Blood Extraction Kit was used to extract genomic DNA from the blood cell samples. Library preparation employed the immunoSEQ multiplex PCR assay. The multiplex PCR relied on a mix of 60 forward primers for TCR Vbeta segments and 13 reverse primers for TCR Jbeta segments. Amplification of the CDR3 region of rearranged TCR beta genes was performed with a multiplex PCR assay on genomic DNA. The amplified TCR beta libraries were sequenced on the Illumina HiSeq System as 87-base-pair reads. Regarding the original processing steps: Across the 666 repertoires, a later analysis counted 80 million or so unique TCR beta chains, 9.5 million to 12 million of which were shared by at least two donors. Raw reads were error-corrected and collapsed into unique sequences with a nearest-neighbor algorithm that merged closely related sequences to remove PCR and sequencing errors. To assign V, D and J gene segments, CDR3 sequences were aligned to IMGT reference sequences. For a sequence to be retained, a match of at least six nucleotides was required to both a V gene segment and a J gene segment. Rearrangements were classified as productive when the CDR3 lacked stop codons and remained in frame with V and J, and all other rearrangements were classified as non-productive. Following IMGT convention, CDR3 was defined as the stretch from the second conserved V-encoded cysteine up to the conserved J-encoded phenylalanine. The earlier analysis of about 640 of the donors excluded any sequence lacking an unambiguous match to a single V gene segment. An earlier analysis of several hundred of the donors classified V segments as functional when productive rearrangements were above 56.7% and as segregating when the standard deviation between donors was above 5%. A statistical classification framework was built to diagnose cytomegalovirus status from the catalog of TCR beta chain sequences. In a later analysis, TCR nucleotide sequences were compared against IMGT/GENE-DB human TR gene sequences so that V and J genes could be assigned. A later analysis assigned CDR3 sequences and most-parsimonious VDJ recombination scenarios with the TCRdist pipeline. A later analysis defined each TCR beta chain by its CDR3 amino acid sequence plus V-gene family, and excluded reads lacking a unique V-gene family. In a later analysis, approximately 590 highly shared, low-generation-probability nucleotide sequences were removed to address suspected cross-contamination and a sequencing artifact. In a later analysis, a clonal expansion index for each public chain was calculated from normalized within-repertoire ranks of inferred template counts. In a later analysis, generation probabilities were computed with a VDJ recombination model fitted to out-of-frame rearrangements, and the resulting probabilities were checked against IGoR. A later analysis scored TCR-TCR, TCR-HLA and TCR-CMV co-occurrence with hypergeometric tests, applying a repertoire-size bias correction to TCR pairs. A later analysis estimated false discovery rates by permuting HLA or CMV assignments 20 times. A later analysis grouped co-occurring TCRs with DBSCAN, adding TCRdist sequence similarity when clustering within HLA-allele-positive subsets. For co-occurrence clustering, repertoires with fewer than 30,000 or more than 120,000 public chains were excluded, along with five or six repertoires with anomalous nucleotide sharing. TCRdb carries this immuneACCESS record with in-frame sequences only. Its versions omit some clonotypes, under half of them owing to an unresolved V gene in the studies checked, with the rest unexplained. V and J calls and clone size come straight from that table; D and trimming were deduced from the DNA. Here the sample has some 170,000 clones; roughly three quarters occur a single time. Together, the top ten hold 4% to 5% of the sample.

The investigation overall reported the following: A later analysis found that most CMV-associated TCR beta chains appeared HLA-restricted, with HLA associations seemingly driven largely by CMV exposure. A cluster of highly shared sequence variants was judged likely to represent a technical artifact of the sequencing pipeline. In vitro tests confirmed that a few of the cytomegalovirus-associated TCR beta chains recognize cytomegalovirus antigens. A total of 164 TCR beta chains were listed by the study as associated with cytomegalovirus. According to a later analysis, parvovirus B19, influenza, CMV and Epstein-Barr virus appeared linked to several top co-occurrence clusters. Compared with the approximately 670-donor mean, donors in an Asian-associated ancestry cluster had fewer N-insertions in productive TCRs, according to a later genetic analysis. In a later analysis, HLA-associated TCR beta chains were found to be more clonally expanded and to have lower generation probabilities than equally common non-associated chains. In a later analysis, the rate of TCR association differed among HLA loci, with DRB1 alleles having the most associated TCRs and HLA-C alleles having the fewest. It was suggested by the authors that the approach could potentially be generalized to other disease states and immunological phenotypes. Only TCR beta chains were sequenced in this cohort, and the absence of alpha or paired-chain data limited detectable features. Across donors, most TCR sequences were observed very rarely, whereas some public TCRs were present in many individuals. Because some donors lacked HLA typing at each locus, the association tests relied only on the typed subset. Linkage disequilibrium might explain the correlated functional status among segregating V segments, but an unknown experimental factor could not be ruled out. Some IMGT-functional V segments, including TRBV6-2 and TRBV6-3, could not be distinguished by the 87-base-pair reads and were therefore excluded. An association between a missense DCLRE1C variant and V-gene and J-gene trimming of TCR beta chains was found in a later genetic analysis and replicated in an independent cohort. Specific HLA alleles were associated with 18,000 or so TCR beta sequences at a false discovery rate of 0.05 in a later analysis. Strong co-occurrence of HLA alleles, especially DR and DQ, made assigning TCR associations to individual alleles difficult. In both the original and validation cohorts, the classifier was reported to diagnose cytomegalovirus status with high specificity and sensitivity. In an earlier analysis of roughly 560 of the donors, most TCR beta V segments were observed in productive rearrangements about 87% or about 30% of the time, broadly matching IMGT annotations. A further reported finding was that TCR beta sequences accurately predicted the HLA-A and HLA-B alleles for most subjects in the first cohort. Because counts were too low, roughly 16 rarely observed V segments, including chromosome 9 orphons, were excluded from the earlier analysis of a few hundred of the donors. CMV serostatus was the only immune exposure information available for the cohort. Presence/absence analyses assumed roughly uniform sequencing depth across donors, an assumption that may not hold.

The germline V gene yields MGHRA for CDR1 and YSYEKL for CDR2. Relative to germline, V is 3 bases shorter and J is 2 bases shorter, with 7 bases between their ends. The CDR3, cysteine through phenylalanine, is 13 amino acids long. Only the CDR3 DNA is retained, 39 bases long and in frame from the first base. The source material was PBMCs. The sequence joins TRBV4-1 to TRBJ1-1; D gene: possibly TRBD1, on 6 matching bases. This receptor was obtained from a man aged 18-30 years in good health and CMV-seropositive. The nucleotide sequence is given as TGCGCCAGCAGCCAGGGGGCTAACACTGAAGCTTTCTTT. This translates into CASSQGANTEAFF.